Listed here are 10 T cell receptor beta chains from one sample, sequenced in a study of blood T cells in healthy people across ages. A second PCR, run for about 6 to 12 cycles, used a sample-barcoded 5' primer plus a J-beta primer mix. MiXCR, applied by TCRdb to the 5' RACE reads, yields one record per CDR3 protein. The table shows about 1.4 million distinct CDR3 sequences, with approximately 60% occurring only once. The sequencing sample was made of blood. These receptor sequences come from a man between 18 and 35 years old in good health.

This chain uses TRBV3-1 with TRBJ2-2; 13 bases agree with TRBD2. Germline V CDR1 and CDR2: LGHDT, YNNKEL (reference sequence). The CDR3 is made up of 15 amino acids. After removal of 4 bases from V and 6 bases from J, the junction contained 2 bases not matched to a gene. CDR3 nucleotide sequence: TGTGCCAGCAGCCCGACTAGCGGGGGGCCCGGGGAGCTGTTTTTT. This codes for CASSPTSGGPGELFF. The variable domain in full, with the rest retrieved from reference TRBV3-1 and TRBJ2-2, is DTAVSQTPKYLVTQMGNDKSIKCEQNLGHDTMYWYKQDSKKFLKIMFSYNNKELIINETVPNRFSPKSPDKAHLNLHINSLELGDSAVYFCASSPTSGGPGELFFGEGSRLTVL.

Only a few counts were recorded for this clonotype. CDR3 region: CASRRAGGGDTQYF. In DNA form, the CDR3 reads TGTGCCAGCAGACGAGCGGGAGGTGGAGATACGCAGTATTTT. This chain links TRBV12-3 or TRBV12-4 with TRBJ2-3, with TRBD2 identical over 9 bases. Trimming took 6 bases from V and 5 from J; bases not matched to a gene: 6. The CDR3 length is 14 residues.

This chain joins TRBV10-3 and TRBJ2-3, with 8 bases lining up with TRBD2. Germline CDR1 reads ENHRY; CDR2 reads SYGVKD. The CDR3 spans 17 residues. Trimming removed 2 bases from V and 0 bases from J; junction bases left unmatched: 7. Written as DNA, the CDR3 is TGTGCCATCAGTGAGCCACTAGCGGCCTCTAGCACAGATACGCAGTATTTT. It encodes CAISEPLAASSTDTQYF.

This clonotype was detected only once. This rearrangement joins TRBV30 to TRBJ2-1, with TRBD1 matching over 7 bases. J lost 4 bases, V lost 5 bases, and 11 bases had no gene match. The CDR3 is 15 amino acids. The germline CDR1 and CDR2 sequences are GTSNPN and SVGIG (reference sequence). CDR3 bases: TGTGCCTGGGATAGAACCGGGACAGATTACAATGAGCAGTTCTTC. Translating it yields CAWDRTGTDYNEQFF.

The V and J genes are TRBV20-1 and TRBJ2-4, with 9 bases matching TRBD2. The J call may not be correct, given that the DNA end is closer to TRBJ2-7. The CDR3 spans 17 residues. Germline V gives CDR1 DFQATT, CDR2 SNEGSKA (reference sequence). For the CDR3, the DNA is TGCAGTGCTAGGCCCCGGTTTAGCGGGAGCCGTGGGTACGAGCAGTACTTC. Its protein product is CSARPRFSGSRGYEQYF.

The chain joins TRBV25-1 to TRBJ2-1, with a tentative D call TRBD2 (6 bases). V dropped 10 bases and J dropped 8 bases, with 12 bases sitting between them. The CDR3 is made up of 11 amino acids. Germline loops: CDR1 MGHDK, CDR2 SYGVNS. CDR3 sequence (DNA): TGTGCCACCCGCCGGGACTATGAGCAGTTCTTC. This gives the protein CATRRDYEQFF.

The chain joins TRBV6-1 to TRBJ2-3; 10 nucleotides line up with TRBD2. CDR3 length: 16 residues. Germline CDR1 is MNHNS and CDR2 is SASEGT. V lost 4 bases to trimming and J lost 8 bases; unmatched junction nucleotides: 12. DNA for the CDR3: TGTGCCAGCAGTGTGACCTCGGCTAGCGGGAGTGGTACGCAGTATTTT. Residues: CASSVTSASGSGTQYF.

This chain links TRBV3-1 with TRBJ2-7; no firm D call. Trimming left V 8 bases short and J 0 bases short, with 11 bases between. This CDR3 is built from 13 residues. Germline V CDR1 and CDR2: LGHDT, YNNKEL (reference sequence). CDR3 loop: CASEEHSSYEQYF. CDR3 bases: TGTGCCAGCGAGGAGCACTCCTCCTACGAGCAGTACTTC.

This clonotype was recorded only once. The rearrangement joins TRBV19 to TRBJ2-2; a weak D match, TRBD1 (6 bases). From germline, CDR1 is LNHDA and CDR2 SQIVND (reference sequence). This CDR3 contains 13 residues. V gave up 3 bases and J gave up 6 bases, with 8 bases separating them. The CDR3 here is CASSMGAAGELFF. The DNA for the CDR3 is TGTGCCAGTAGTATGGGGGCCGCCGGGGAGCTGTTTTTT.

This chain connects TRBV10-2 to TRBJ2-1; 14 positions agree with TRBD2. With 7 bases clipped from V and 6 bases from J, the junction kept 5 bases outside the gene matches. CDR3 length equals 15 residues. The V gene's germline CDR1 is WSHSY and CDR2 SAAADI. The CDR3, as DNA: TGCGCCAGCATTGTGACTAGCGGGGGGGTCAATGAGCAGTTCTTC. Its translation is CASIVTSGGVNEQFF.